This T cell receptor (beta chain) was sequenced during a study of shared clonotypes between healthy human individuals. Germline V gene lookup returns CDR1 MNHEY and CDR2 SMNVEV (reference sequence). Trimming left V 5 bases short and J 5 bases short, with 10 bases between. This CDR3 has 14 amino acids. TCRdb keeps only in-frame clones here, not all; method: immunoSEQ multiplex PCR. The table has about 820,000 clones, 85% to 95% seen once. In regard to this clone: What it binds is not known.

CD8 cells regarded as naive lacked CD45RO, were positively chosen for CCR7, and omitted terminally differentiated effector memory CD45RA+ cells. The study, taken as a whole, reports: The authors expected sequencing depth to affect clonotype sharing among donors.

The gene calls are TRBV27 and TRBJ2-6; unclear D gene. The source of this sequence is a man aged 25-40 years in good health. Specimen: naive CD8+ T cells sorted from blood. DNA of the CDR3: TGTGCCAGCAGTCTTGCGAGTTGGGCCAACGTCCTGACTTTC. This translates into CASSLASWANVLTF.